This TCR beta chain stems from a study of brain T cells in children with intractable seizures. Germline V gives CDR1 MNHNS, CDR2 SASEGT. The CDR3 consists of 12 residues. V lost 3 bases and J lost 10, with 10 bases in between. Sequencing was limited to surgery cases with top T cell transcript signatures in brain tissue. The sample holds one count of this clone. Data came from immunoSEQ multiplex PCR; TCRdb stores just in-frame clones and leaves some out. The table shows approximately 44,000 clones, with roughly 90% occurring only once. This TCR derives from a girl aged 2 to 10 with tuberous sclerosis and intractable seizures. Sample: peripheral blood, taken at surgery. The chain is built from TRBV6-1 and TRBJ2-1; D is unclear. CDR3: CASSERSREQFF. The CDR3 coding sequence is TGTGCCAGCAGTGAGCGGTCTCGGGAGCAGTTCTTC.